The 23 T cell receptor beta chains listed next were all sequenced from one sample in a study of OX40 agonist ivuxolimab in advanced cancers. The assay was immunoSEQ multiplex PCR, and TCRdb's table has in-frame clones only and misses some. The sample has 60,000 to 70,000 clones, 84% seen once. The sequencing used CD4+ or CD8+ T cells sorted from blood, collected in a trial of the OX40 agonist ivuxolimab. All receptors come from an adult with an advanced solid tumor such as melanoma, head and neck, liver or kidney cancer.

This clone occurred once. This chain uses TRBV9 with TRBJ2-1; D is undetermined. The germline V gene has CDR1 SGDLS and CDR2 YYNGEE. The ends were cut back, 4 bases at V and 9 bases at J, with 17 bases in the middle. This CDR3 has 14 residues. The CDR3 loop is CASSTGFPGGEQFF. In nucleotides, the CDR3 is TGTGCCAGCAGCACGGGTTTTCCTGGTGGTGAGCAGTTCTTC. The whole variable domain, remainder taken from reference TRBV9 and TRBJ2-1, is DSGVTQTPKHLITATGQRVTLRCSPRSGDLSVYWYQQSLDQGLQFLIQYYNGEERAKGNILERFSAQQFPDLHSELNLSSLELGDSALYFCASSTGFPGGEQFFGPGTRLTVL.

The CDR3 bases are TGTGCCAGTAAAGGGATACAGGGGACTAATGAAAAACTGTTTTTT. Amino acid sequence: CASKGIQGTNEKLFF. The V call is TRBV19, the J call TRBJ1-4, with 7 positions matching TRBD1. This CDR3 spans 15 amino acids. J was trimmed by 2 bases and V by 7 bases; bases with no gene match: 7. CDR1 is LNHDA and CDR2 is SQIVND in the germline V gene (reference sequence).

CDR3 sequence: CASSFGGINTGELFF. The CDR3 DNA follows: TGTGCCAGCAGTTTCGGGGGGATAAACACCGGGGAGCTGTTTTTT. The chain combines TRBV27 with TRBJ2-2; 7 bases align to TRBD2. V dropped 3 bases and J dropped 2; count of bases not matched to a gene: 3. The germline CDR1 and CDR2 sequences are MNHEY and SMNVEV (reference sequence). This CDR3 spans 15 amino acids.

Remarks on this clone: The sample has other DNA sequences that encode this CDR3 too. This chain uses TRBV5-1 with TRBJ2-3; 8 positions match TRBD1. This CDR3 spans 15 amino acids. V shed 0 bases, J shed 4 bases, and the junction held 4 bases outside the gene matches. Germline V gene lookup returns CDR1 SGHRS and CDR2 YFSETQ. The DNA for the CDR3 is TGCGCCAGCAGCTTGGTGGGCAGGGGGCCAGATACGCAGTATTTT. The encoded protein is CASSLVGRGPDTQYF.

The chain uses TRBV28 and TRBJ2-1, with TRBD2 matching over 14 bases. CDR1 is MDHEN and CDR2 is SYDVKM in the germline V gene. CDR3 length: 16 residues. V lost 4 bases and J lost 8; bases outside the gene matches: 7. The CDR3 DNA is TGTGCCAGCAGTTCCCATCCGGGACTAGCGGGAGATGAGCAGTTCTTC. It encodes CASSSHPGLAGDEQFF.

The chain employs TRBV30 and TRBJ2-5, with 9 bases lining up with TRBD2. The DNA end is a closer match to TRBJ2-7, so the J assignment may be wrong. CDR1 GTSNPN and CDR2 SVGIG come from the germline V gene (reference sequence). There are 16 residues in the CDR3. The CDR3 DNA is TGTGCCTGGAGTGCTCCCCCGTTTAGCGGGAGTTACGAGCAGTACTTC. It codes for CAWSAPPFSGSYEQYF.

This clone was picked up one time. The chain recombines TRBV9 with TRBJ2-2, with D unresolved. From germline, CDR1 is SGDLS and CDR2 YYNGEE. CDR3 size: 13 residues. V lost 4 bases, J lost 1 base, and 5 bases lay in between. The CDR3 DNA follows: TGTGCCAGCAGCTTCCAGAACACCGGGGAGCTGTTTTTT. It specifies CASSFQNTGELFF.

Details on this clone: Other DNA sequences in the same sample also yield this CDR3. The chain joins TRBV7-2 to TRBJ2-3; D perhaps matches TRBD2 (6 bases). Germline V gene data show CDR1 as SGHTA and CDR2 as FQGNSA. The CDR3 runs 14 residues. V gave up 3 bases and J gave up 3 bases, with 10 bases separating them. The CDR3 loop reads CASSLLGGTDTQYF. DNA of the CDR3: TGTGCCAGCAGCTTGTTGGGGGGTACAGATACGCAGTATTTT.

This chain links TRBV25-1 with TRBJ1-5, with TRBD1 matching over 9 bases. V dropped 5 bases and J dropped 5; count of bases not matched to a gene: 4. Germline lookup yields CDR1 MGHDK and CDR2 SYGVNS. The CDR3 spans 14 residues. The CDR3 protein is CASSPTGGYQPQHF. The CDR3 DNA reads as TGTGCCAGCAGTCCTACAGGGGGCTATCAGCCCCAGCATTTT.

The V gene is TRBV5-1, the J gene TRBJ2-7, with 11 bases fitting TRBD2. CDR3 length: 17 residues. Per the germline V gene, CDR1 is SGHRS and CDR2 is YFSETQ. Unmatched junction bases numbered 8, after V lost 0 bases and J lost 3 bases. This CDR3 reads CASSLAPGGTSGYEQYF. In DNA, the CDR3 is TGCGCCAGCAGCTTGGCCCCCGGCGGGACTAGCGGCTACGAGCAGTACTTC.

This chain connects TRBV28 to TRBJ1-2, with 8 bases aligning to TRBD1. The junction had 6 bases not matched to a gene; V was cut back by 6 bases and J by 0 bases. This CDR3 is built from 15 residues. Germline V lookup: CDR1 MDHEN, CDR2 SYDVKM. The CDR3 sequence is CASSPPGGANYGYTF. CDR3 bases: TGTGCCAGCAGCCCACCAGGGGGCGCTAACTATGGCTACACCTTC.

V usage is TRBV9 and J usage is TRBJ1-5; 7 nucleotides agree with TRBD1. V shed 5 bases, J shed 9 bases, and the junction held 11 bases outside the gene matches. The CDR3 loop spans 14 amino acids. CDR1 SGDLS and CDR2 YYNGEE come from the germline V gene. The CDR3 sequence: CASSKQGTSLPQHF. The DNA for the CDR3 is TGTGCCAGCAGTAAACAGGGGACGTCCCTGCCCCAGCATTTT.

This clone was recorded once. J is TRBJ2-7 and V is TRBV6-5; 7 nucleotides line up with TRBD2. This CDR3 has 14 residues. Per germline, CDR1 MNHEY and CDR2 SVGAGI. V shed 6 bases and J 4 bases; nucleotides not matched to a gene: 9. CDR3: CASSRLGGRYEQYF. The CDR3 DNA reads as TGTGCCAGCAGCAGACTCGGGGGGAGGTACGAGCAGTACTTC.

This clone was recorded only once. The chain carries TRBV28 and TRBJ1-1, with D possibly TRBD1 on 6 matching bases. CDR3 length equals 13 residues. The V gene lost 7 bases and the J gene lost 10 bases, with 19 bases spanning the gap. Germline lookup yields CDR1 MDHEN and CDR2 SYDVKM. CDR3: CASNREGGRRAFF. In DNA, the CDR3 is TGTGCCAGCAACCGGGAGGGGGGGCGCAGAGCTTTCTTT.

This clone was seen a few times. The CDR3 here is CASFFSGRDYGYTF. The CDR3 DNA reads as TGTGCCAGCTTTTTTTCGGGCCGGGACTATGGCTACACCTTC. The J gene is TRBJ1-2, the V gene TRBV28, with D unclear. The germline V gene encodes CDR1 MDHEN and CDR2 SYDVKM. V lost 8 bases, J lost 3 bases, and 16 bases lay in between. There are 14 residues in the CDR3.

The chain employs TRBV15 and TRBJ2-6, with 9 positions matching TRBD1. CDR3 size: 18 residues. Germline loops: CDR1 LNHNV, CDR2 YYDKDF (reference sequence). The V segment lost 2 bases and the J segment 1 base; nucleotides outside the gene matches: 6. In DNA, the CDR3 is TGTGCCACCAGCAGAAGGGACAGGGCGGAATCTGGGGCCAACGTCCTGACTTTC. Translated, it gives CATSRRDRAESGANVLTF.

This chain's CDR3 is CASSPSGSLETQYF. The CDR3 DNA sequence: TGTGCCAGTAGTCCTAGCGGGAGTTTAGAGACCCAGTACTTC. The V and J genes are TRBV19 and TRBJ2-5; 10 bases are a match to TRBD2. The CDR3 totals 14 residues. Unmatched junction bases numbered 4, after V lost 5 bases and J lost 4 bases. Germline V lookup: CDR1 LNHDA, CDR2 SQIVND (reference sequence).

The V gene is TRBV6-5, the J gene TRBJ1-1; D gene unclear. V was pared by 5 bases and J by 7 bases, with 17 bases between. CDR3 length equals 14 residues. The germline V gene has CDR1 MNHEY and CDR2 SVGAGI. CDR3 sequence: CASSRLDVLGEAFF. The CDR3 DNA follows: TGTGCCAGCAGTAGGCTCGACGTATTGGGTGAAGCTTTCTTT.

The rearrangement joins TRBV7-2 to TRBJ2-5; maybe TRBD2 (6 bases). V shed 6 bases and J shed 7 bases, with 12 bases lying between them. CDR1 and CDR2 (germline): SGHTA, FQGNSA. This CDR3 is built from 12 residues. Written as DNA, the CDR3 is TGTGCCAGCAGAAGGACCGGGGGGACCCAGTACTTC. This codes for CASRRTGGTQYF.

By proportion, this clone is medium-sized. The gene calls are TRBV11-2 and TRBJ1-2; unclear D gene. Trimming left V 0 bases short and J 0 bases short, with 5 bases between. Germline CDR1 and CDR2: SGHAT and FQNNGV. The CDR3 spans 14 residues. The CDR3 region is CASSLEPSNYGYTF. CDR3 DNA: TGTGCCAGCAGCTTAGAGCCTTCTAACTATGGCTACACCTTC.

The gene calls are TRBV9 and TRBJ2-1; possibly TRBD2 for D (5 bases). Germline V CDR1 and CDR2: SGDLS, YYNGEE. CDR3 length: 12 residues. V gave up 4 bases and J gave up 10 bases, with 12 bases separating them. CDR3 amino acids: CASSKLDAEQFF. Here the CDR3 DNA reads TGTGCCAGCAGCAAACTAGATGCGGAGCAGTTCTTC.

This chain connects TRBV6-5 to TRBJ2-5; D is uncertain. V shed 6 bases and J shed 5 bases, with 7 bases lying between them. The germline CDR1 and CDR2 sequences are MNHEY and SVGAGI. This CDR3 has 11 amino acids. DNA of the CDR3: TGTGCCAGCAGGAGCCGGGAGACCCAGTACTTC. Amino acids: CASRSRETQYF.

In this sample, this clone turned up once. CDR3 loop: CASSLEPGFVGNTIYF. The CDR3, as DNA: TGCGCCAGCAGCTTGGAACCGGGGTTTGTCGGAAACACCATATATTTT. This rearrangement joins TRBV5-1 to TRBJ1-3, with D unresolved. The length of the CDR3 is 16 residues. Trimming left V 0 bases short and J 4 bases short, with 14 bases between. Germline V gene data show CDR1 as SGHRS and CDR2 as YFSETQ.